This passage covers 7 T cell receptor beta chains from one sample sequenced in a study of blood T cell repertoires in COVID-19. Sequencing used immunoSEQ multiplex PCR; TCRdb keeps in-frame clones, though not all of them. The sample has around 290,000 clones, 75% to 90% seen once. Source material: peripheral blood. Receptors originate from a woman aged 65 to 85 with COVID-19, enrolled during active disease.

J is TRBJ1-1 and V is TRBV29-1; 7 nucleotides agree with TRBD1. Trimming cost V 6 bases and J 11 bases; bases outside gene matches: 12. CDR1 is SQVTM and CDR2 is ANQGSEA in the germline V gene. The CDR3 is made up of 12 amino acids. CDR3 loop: CSVSGQLLGAFF. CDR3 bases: TGCAGCGTGTCGGGACAGTTACTGGGGGCTTTCTTT.

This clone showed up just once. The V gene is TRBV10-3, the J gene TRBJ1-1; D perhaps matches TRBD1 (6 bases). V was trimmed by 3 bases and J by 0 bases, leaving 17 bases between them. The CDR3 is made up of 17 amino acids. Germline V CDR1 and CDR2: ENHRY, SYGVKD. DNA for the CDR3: TGTGCCATCAGTGAACGCGGACAGCAAGGAATGAACACTGAAGCTTTCTTT. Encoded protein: CAISERGQQGMNTEAFF.

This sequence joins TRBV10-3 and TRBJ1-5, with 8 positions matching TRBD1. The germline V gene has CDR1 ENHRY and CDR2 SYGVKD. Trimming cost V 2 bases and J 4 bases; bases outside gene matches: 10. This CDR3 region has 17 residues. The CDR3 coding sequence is TGTGCCATCAGTGAGCCCGGCTCCAGGGGGCCTAATCAGCCCCAGCATTTT. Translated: CAISEPGSRGPNQPQHF.

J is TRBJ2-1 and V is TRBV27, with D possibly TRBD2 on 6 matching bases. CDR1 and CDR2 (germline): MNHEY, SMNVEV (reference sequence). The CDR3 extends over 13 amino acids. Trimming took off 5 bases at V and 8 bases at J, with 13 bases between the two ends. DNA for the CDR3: TGTGCCAGCAGTCCCAGGGAGGTTGATGAGCAGTTCTTC. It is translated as CASSPREVDEQFF.

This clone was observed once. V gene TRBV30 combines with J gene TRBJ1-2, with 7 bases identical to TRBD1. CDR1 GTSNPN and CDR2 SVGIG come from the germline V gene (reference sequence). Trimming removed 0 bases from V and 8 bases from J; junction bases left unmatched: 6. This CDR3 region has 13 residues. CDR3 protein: CAWSVLQGKGYTF. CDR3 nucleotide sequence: TGTGCCTGGAGTGTACTACAGGGGAAGGGCTACACCTTC.

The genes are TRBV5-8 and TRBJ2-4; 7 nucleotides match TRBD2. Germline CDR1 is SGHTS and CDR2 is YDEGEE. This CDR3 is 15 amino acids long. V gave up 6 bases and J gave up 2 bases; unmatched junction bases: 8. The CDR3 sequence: CASTLPGGSKNIQYF. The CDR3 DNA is TGTGCCAGCACCCTACCCGGGGGGTCCAAAAACATTCAGTACTTC.

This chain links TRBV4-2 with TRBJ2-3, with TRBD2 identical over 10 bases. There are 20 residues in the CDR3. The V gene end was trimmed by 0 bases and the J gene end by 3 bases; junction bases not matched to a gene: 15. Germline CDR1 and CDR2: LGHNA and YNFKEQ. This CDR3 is CASSQESSGGLPQETDTQYF. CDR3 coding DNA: TGTGCCAGCAGCCAAGAGTCTAGCGGGGGCCTACCCCAAGAGACAGATACGCAGTATTTT.